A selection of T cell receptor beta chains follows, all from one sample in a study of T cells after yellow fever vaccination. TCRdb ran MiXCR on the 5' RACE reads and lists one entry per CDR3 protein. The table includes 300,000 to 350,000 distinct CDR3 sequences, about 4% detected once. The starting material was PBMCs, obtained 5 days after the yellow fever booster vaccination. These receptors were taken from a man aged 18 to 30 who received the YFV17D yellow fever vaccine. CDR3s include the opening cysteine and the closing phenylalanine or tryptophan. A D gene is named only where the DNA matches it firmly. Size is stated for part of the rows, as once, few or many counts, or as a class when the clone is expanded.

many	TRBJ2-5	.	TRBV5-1	CASSHGQSEETQYF	TGCGCCAGCAGCCATGGACAGTCCGAAGAGACCCAGTACTTC
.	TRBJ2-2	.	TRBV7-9	CASSLPARGELFF	TGTGCCAGCAGCTTACCAGCCCGCGGGGAGCTGTTTTTT
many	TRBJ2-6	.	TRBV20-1	CSARVGRASSGANVLTF	TGCAGTGCTAGAGTGGGGCGGGCCAGCTCTGGGGCCAACGTCCTGACTTTC
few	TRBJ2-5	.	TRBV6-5	CASSGGRQETQYF	TGTGCCAGCAGTGGGGGACGTCAAGAGACCCAGTACTTC
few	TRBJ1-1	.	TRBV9	CASSVGVRNTEAFF	TGTGCCAGCAGCGTAGGGGTGAGGAACACTGAAGCTTTCTTT
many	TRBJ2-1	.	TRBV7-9	CASSSGTWGGEQFF	TGTGCCAGCAGCTCCGGGACTTGGGGCGGGGAGCAGTTCTTC
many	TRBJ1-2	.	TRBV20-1	CSARWEGRDGYTF	TGCAGTGCTAGGTGGGAGGGGAGAGATGGCTACACCTTC
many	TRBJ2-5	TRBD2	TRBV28	CASTTLRGSLAETQYF	TGTGCCAGCACCACACTCCGCGGGAGTCTAGCGGAGACCCAGTACTTC
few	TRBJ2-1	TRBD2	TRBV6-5	CASSYSVLAGYNEQFF	TGTGCCAGCAGTTACTCGGTACTAGCGGGATACAATGAGCAGTTCTTC
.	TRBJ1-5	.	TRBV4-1	CASSPRQQGDQPQHF	TGCGCCAGCAGCCCCCGTCAACAGGGAGACCAGCCCCAGCATTTT
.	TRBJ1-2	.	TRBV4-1	CASSQVGDWDYGYTF	TGCGCCAGCAGCCAAGTAGGGGACTGGGACTATGGCTACACCTTC
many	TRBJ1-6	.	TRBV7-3	CASSLIGDSSSPLHF	TGTGCCAGCAGCTTAATTGGGGACTCGAGTTCACCCCTCCACTTT
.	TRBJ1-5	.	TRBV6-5	CASSYKGGGNQPQHF	TGTGCCAGCAGTTACAAAGGGGGAGGCAATCAGCCCCAGCATTTT
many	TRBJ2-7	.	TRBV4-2	CASSQGGPYEQYF	TGTGCCAGCAGCCAAGGGGGACCCTACGAGCAGTACTTC
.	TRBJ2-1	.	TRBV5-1	CASSWGPREFF	TGCGCCAGCAGTTGGGGGCCAAGGGAGTTCTTC
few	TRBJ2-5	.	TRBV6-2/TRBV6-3	CASRGWGMRETQYF	TGTGCCAGCAGAGGGTGGGGGATGCGGGAGACCCAGTACTTC
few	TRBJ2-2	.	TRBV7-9	CASSLEWVTTRPGELFF	TGTGCCAGCAGCTTAGAATGGGTGACTACAAGGCCCGGGGAGCTGTTTTTT
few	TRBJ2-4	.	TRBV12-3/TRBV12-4	CASSLGVVGGHIQYF	TGTGCCAGCAGTTTGGGAGTTGTTGGGGGACACATTCAGTACTTC
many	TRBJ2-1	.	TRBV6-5	CASSYSADPNEQFF	TGTGCCAGCAGTTACTCTGCAGACCCCAATGAGCAGTTCTTC
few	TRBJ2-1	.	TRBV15	CATSRGGTEQFF	TGTGCCACCAGCAGAGGAGGGACAGAGCAGTTCTTC
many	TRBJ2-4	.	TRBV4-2	CASSQEGPTKNIQYF	TGTGCCAGCAGCCAAGAAGGACCTACGAAAAACATTCAGTACTTC
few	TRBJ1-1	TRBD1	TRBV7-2	CATTGQGMNTEAFF	TGTGCCACCACGGGACAGGGCATGAACACTGAAGCTTTCTTT
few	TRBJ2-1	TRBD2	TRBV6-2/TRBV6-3	CASSPLGGGRPDEQFF	TGTGCCAGCAGTCCCCTCGGGGGGGGGCGCCCCGATGAGCAGTTCTTC
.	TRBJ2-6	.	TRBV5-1	CASSLTGSSGANVLTF	TGCGCCAGCAGCCTCACAGGGAGCTCTGGGGCCAACGTCCTGACTTTC
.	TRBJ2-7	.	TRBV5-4	CASSLDRISSHEQYF	TGTGCCAGCAGCTTGGACAGGATTAGTTCCCACGAGCAGTACTTC
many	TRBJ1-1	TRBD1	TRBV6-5	CATKQGGTEAFF	TGTGCCACAAAACAGGGGGGCACTGAAGCTTTCTTT
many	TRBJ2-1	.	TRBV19	CASSMGTSTYNEQFF	TGTGCCAGTAGTATGGGGACCTCAACCTACAATGAGCAGTTCTTC
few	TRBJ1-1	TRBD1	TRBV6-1	CASSSQTGLNTEAFF	TGTGCCAGCAGTTCTCAGACAGGGTTAAACACTGAAGCTTTCTTT
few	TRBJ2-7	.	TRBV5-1	CASSEGQAYEQYF	TGCGCCAGCAGCGAGGGACAAGCGTACGAGCAGTACTTC
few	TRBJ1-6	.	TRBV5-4	CASSLVAGVSAPLHF	TGTGCCAGCAGCTTGGTAGCGGGTGTTTCGGCACCCCTCCACTTT
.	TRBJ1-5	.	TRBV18	CASSMGVNQPQHF	TGTGCCAGCTCAATGGGCGTTAATCAGCCCCAGCATTTT
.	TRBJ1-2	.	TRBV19	CASNQGGYGYTF	TGTGCCAGTAACCAGGGTGGCTATGGCTACACCTTC
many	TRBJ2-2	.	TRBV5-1	CASSLTTTSTGELFF	TGCGCCAGCAGTTTAACCACGACTTCCACCGGGGAGCTGTTTTTT
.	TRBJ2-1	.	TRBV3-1	CASSQVTLPNEQFF	TGTGCCAGCAGCCAAGTGACCCTTCCCAATGAGCAGTTCTTC
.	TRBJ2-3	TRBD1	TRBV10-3	CAISLGQSPVTDTQYF	TGTGCCATCAGCTTGGGACAGTCCCCTGTCACAGATACGCAGTATTTT
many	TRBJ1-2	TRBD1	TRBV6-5	CASSSTSGTGQGYTF	TGTGCCAGCAGTTCAACGTCGGGGACAGGGCAAGGCTACACCTTC
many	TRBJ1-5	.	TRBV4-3	CASSQDGTVNQPQHF	TGCGCCAGCAGCCAAGATGGGACGGTCAATCAGCCCCAGCATTTT
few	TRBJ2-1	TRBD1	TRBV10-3	CAILGQGRPNEQFF	TGTGCCATCCTAGGACAGGGAAGACCAAATGAGCAGTTCTTC
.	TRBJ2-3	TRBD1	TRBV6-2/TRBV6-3	CASTGGADTQYF	TGTGCCAGCACAGGGGGCGCGGATACGCAGTATTTT
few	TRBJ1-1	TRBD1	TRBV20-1	CSARGTGYDTEAFF	TGCAGTGCTAGGGGGACAGGGTACGACACTGAAGCTTTCTTT
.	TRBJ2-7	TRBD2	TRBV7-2	CASSPRLSGGGDEQYF	TGTGCCAGCAGCCCCCGGTTGAGCGGGGGGGGAGACGAGCAGTACTTC
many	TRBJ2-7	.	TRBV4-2	CASSQEVPTYEQYF	TGTGCCAGCAGCCAAGAGGTCCCAACCTACGAGCAGTACTTC
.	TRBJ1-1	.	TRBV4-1	CASSYRPGAMNTEAFF	TGCGCCAGCAGCTACCGACCGGGGGCCATGAACACTGAAGCTTTCTTT
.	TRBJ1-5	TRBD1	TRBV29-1	CSVVGTGGADQPQHF	TGCAGCGTTGTTGGGACAGGGGGCGCCGATCAGCCCCAGCATTTT
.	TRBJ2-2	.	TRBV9	CASSVTGTGELFF	TGTGCCAGCAGCGTAACAGGCACCGGGGAGCTGTTTTTT
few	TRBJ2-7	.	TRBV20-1	CSASLGTHYEQYF	TGCAGTGCTAGCTTAGGCACTCACTACGAGCAGTACTTC